This TCR beta chain stems from a study of T cell responses to AZD1222 COVID-19 vaccine. The study, taken as a whole, reports: Of the AZD1222 recipients, only 5 or 6 were seropositive at baseline. Among vaccine-associated CD4 TCRs, coverage spanned spike, with dominance at 160-218 and 743-854. Samples come after the peak T cell response, not at day 14. Breadth and depth of Spike-specific TCRs rose after two AZD1222 doses.

With regard to this clone: Its antigen is as yet unknown.

The V end lost 8 bases, the J end lost 6 bases, and 18 bases lay between the germline ends. The CDR3 has 14 amino acids. Germline V gene data show CDR1 as KGHSH and CDR2 as LQKENI. The table came from immunoSEQ multiplex PCR; TCRdb's copy has only in-frame clones and leaves some out. The table records 150,000 to 250,000 clones, just over 90% of them present only once. The chain recombines TRBV18 with TRBJ2-3, with no clear D. The origin of this receptor is an adult who received the AZD1222 COVID-19 vaccine. Sequencing was performed on peripheral blood, taken 28 days after the second AZD1222 dose. DNA of the CDR3: TGTGCCAGCCCCGACGGTATTAATTCTGATACGCAGTATTTT. This translates into CASPDGINSDTQYF.